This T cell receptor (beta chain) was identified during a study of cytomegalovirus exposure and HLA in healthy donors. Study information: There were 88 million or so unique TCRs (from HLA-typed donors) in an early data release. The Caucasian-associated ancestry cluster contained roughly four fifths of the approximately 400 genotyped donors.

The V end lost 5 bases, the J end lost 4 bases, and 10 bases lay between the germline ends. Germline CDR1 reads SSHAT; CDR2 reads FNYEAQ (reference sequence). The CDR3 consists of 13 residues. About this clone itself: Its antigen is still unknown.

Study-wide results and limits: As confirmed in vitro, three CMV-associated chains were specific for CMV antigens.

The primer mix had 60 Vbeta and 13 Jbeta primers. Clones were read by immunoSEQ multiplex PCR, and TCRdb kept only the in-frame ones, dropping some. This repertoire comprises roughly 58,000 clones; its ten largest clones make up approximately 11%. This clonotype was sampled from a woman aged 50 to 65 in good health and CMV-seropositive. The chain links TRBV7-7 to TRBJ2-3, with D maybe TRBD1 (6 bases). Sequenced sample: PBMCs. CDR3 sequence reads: CASSTGQSDTQYF. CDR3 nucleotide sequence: TGTGCCAGCAGCACCGGACAGTCAGATACGCAGTATTTT.